A single sample is the source of the 10 T cell receptor beta chains below, sequenced in a study of blood T cell repertoires in COVID-19. Profiled with immunoSEQ multiplex PCR; TCRdb holds only in-frame clones, not every one. The sample holds around 50,000 clones; over 85% are singletons and the top ten take 15% to 20%. Sequencing used peripheral blood. These receptors were taken from a man aged 65-85 years with active COVID-19.

The chain has TRBV7-8 and TRBJ2-3, with D possibly TRBD2 on 6 matching bases. Between the trimmed V and J ends, which lost 5 bases and 4 bases, there was a span of 10 bases. This CDR3 has 13 amino acids. Germline CDR1 reads SGHVS; CDR2 reads FQNEAQ. The CDR3 here is CASSGWGADTQYF. The CDR3 nucleotides are TGTGCCAGCAGCGGGTGGGGGGCAGATACGCAGTATTTT.

This chain connects TRBV5-4 to TRBJ2-3; D call uncertain. Trimming cost V 4 bases and J 6 bases, with 15 bases left between them. Germline CDR1 reads SGHNT; CDR2 reads YYREEE (reference sequence). The CDR3 contains 14 residues. The CDR3 nucleotides are TGTGCCAGCAGCGCCAACCTCCTCGGGGATACGCAGTATTTT. This sequence encodes CASSANLLGDTQYF.

This chain links TRBV5-1 with TRBJ1-4; 8 positions agree with TRBD1. The CDR3 covers 16 residues. CDR1 is SGHRS, CDR2 YFSETQ, per germline. V dropped 5 bases and J dropped 7; count of bases not matched to a gene: 13. CDR3 in DNA: TGCGCCAGCAGACACGCTCCGGACAGGGTCTTTGAAAAACTGTTTTTT. Its protein is CASRHAPDRVFEKLFF. The variable domain in full, with the rest retrieved from reference TRBV5-1 and TRBJ1-4, is KAGVTQTPRYLIKTRGQQVTLSCSPISGHRSVSWYQQTPGQGLQFLFEYFSETQRNKGNFPGRFSGRQFSNSRSEMNVSTLELGDSALYLCASRHAPDRVFEKLFFGSGTQLSVL.

The chain employs TRBV9 and TRBJ1-5; maybe TRBD1 (5 bases). CDR1 is SGDLS and CDR2 is YYNGEE in the germline V gene. Trimming removed 3 bases from V and 6 bases from J, with 7 bases in between. CDR3 length: 12 amino acids. CDR3 DNA sequence: TGTGCCAGCAGCGGGGGGGGTCAGCCCCAGCATTTT. It translates to CASSGGGQPQHF.

The chain joins TRBV27 to TRBJ2-1, with TRBD1 as a possible D gene (6 bases). The CDR3 extends over 15 amino acids. CDR1 and CDR2 from the germline V gene are MNHEY and SMNVEV (reference sequence). V was cut by 5 bases and J by 2 bases, with 13 bases left in between. CDR3 in amino acids: CASSRTGLPYNEQFF. Written as DNA, the CDR3 is TGTGCCAGCAGTCGAACAGGGTTACCCTACAATGAGCAGTTCTTC.

The chain combines TRBV3-1 (or the pseudogene TRBV3-2) with TRBJ2-7; 8 nucleotides agree with TRBD1. J gave up 7 bases and V 4 bases, and 9 bases lay outside the gene matches. This CDR3 has 14 amino acids. In germline, CDR1 is LGHDT, CDR2 YNNKEL (reference sequence). CDR3 amino acids: CASSPYQGAREQYF. For the CDR3, the DNA is TGTGCCAGCAGCCCGTATCAGGGGGCGCGTGAGCAGTACTTC.

This rearrangement joins TRBV29-1 to TRBJ1-3; maybe TRBD1 (5 bases). The CDR3 runs 13 residues. The V gene lost 4 bases and the J gene lost 3 bases, with 10 bases spanning the gap. Germline V CDR1 and CDR2: SQVTM, ANQGSEA. CDR3 region: CSVGSTDGNTIYF. Written as DNA, the CDR3 is TGCAGCGTTGGTTCGACAGATGGAAACACCATATATTTT.

The CDR3 DNA reads TGTGCCAGCAGGCCCACCATTGAGGGCCAGACAGATACGCAGTATTTT. This translates into CASRPTIEGQTDTQYF. This rearrangement joins TRBV9 to TRBJ2-3; possibly TRBD2 for D (5 bases). Trimming removed 5 bases at V and 3 bases at J, with 19 bases between. The CDR3 extends over 16 amino acids. The germline V gene encodes CDR1 SGDLS and CDR2 YYNGEE.

The gene calls are TRBV13 and TRBJ2-7; TRBD2 matches at 10 bases. The length of the CDR3 is 15 residues. V lost 0 bases and J lost 5; bases outside the gene matches: 4. Germline loops: CDR1 PRHDT, CDR2 FYEKMQ (reference sequence). DNA of the CDR3: TGTGCCAGCAGCTTAGGCCCCAGCGGGAGGGACGAGCAGTACTTC. This codes for CASSLGPSGRDEQYF.

The J gene is TRBJ2-1, the V gene TRBV7-2, with D uncertain. Trimming left V 8 bases short and J 6 bases short, with 14 bases between. The length of the CDR3 is 13 residues. CDR1 SGHTA and CDR2 FQGNSA come from the germline V gene. CDR3 DNA sequence: TGTGCCAGCGCCGCTAACCTGGTCAATGAGCAGTTCTTC. Translation: CASAANLVNEQFF.